These T cell receptor beta chains were read from a single sample in a study of shared clonotypes between healthy human individuals. TCRdb's copy holds only in-frame clones and misses some; the assay was immunoSEQ multiplex PCR. Counted here are more than 600,000 clones, about 92% occurring once; the ten biggest clones make up 20% to 25%. The sample consisted of naive CD8+ T cells sorted from blood. These receptors came from a young man in good health. Both conserved end residues are part of each CDR3. The D gene is left open where the match is weak. Expanded clones get a size class; other rows say once, few or many, or leave the size out.

>TRBJ2-1|TRBV7-6|NA|NA
CASSSSSLGAQYNEQFF
TGTGCCAGCAGCTCCTCTTCTTTGGGAGCCCAGTACAATGAGCAGTTCTTC
>TRBJ2-7|TRBV28|TRBD2|once
CASSSRLAGPTYKPGEQYF
TGTGCCAGCAGTTCCAGACTAGCGGGCCCCACCTACAAACCGGGCGAGCAGTACTTC
>TRBJ2-2|TRBV7-2|NA|NA
CASSLPGGTVDTGELFF
TGTGCCAGCAGCCTCCCGGGCGGGACCGTGGACACCGGGGAGCTGTTTTTT
>TRBJ2-1|TRBV15|NA|NA
CATSTTVGSLVGNEQFF
TGTGCCACCAGCACCACAGTTGGCTCTCTAGTCGGCAATGAGCAGTTCTTC
>TRBJ2-2|TRBV29-1|TRBD1|NA
CSVEGTGVTGELFF
TGCAGCGTTGAAGGGACAGGGGTCACCGGGGAGCTGTTTTTT
>TRBJ2-7|TRBV7-6|TRBD1|NA
CASSKGGTGGYEQYF
TGTGCCAGCAGTAAAGGGGGGACAGGGGGCTACGAGCAGTACTTC
>TRBJ2-3|TRBV6-5|TRBD2|NA
CASSYAREADTQYF
TGTGCCAGCAGTTACGCGCGGGAGGCAGATACGCAGTATTTT
>TRBJ2-3|TRBV7-6|NA|NA
CASSPGLADTQYF
TGTGCCAGCAGCCCGGGGTTAGCGGATACGCAGTATTTT
>TRBJ1-6|TRBV7-9|NA|NA
CASSSRSTGYNSPLHF
TGTGCCAGCAGCTCCCGAAGCACAGGGTACAATTCACCCCTCCACTTT
>TRBJ2-2|TRBV2|NA|NA
CATLVGTNTGELFF
TGTGCCACCTTAGTAGGAACCAACACCGGGGAGCTGTTTTTT
>TRBJ2-3|TRBV19|NA|NA
CASSMPWVSDDTQYF
TGTGCCAGTAGTATGCCCTGGGTCTCCGATGATACGCAGTATTTT
>TRBJ2-7|TRBV25-1|NA|NA
CASSVGQTYEQYF
TGTGCCAGCAGTGTCGGACAGACGTACGAGCAGTACTTC
>TRBJ1-5|TRBV10-1|NA|once
CASSDRDPANQPQHF
TGCGCCAGCAGTGACCGGGACCCCGCAAATCAGCCCCAGCATTTT
>TRBJ2-7|TRBV29-1|TRBD1|NA
CSVLIPGQGHEQYF
TGCAGCGTCCTCATCCCGGGACAGGGCCACGAGCAGTACTTC
>TRBJ2-3|TRBV2|NA|NA
CASSDAASDGDTQYF
TGTGCCAGCAGTGATGCGGCTAGCGATGGAGATACGCAGTATTTT
>TRBJ2-1|TRBV4-3|NA|NA
CASSQSSQNEQFF
TGCGCCAGCAGCCAATCATCACAGAATGAGCAGTTCTTC
>TRBJ2-2|TRBV7-9|TRBD2|NA
CASSLPKHFSGRATGELFF
TGTGCCAGCAGCTTACCCAAACATTTTAGCGGGAGGGCCACCGGGGAGCTGTTTTTT
>TRBJ2-7|TRBV30|TRBD1|NA
CAWSDGTASYEQYF
TGTGCCTGGAGTGACGGGACAGCTTCCTACGAGCAGTACTTC
>TRBJ1-1|TRBV5-1|TRBD1|NA
CASSLQGVGNTEAFF
TGCGCCAGCAGCTTACAGGGGGTGGGGAACACTGAAGCTTTCTTT
>TRBJ2-2|TRBV27|TRBD2|NA
CASSLLLAGGPSGELFF
TGTGCCAGCAGTTTACTGCTAGCGGGAGGGCCCTCCGGGGAGCTGTTTTTT
>TRBJ2-7|TRBV7-8|TRBD1|NA
CASSFGTGTYEQYF
TGTGCCAGCAGCTTCGGGACAGGGACCTACGAGCAGTACTTC
>TRBJ2-1|TRBV30|NA|NA
CAWSAGLSANNEQFF
TGTGCCTGGAGTGCGGGACTCTCAGCGAACAATGAGCAGTTCTTC
>TRBJ2-1|TRBV7-6|NA|NA
CASSLGTLPWNEQFF
TGTGCCAGCAGCCTCGGGACACTACCGTGGAATGAGCAGTTCTTC
>TRBJ2-7|TRBV28|TRBD2|NA
CASNGLADLYEQYF
TGTGCCAGCAATGGACTAGCGGACCTCTACGAGCAGTACTTC
>TRBJ2-5|TRBV5-1|TRBD1|NA
CASSYPGQGRRETQYF
TGCGCCAGCAGCTATCCGGGACAGGGGCGACGGGAGACCCAGTACTTC
>TRBJ2-2|TRBV23-1|TRBD2|NA
CALQRVSGRTNTGELFF
TGCGCCTTACAAAGGGTTAGCGGGAGGACGAACACCGGGGAGCTGTTTTTT
>TRBJ2-7|TRBV15|TRBD2|NA
CATSSGRSYEQYF
TGTGCCACCAGTAGCGGGAGATCCTACGAGCAGTACTTC
>TRBJ2-7|TRBV5-8|TRBD1|NA
CASSLVDRSSYEQYF
TGTGCCAGCAGCTTGGTGGACAGGAGCTCCTACGAGCAGTACTTC
>TRBJ2-7|TRBV7-2|TRBD2|NA
CASSLDRLAGGSKYEQYF
TGTGCCAGCAGCTTAGATCGCCTAGCGGGAGGATCAAAATACGAGCAGTACTTC
>TRBJ1-1|TRBV27|NA|NA
CASSSPGGNTEAFF
TGTGCCAGCAGCAGTCCGGGAGGGAACACTGAAGCTTTCTTT
>TRBJ2-7|TRBV28|TRBD2|NA
CASSFAGVSYEQYF
TGTGCCAGCAGTTTTGCGGGAGTCTCCTACGAGCAGTACTTC
>TRBJ2-7|TRBV6-5|TRBD2|NA
CASSYSTSGSAYEQYF
TGTGCCAGCAGTTACTCCACTAGCGGGAGTGCCTACGAGCAGTACTTC
>TRBJ2-7|TRBV2|NA|NA
CASSARSYEQYF
TGTGCCAGCAGTGCCAGATCCTACGAGCAGTACTTC
>TRBJ2-7|TRBV19|TRBD2|NA
CATRLAPSYEQYF
TGTGCCACCAGACTAGCGCCCAGCTACGAGCAGTACTTC
>TRBJ2-2|TRBV19|NA|NA
CASSRYTGELFF
TGTGCCAGTAGTAGATACACCGGGGAGCTGTTTTTT
>TRBJ2-2|TRBV27|NA|NA
CASSLSGGQYTGELFF
TGTGCCAGCAGTTTATCGGGAGGACAGTACACCGGGGAGCTGTTTTTT
>TRBJ2-3|TRBV18|NA|NA
CASSPPGTDTQYF
TGTGCCAGCTCACCACCAGGCACAGATACGCAGTATTTT
>TRBJ2-5|TRBV5-6|NA|once
CASSNLRTLKETQYF
TGTGCCAGCAGCAACTTAAGGACCTTGAAAGAGACCCAGTACTTC
>TRBJ2-5|TRBV10-2|NA|NA
CASSELATEETQYF
TGCGCCAGCAGTGAGCTCGCGACAGAAGAGACCCAGTACTTC
>TRBJ2-1|TRBV9|TRBD2|NA
CASSAPGGREDNEQFF
TGTGCCAGCAGCGCCCCCGGCGGGAGGGAGGACAATGAGCAGTTCTTC
>TRBJ2-2|TRBV28|TRBD2|once
CASSSWTSGATGELFF
TGTGCCAGCAGTTCTTGGACTAGCGGAGCCACCGGGGAGCTGTTTTTT